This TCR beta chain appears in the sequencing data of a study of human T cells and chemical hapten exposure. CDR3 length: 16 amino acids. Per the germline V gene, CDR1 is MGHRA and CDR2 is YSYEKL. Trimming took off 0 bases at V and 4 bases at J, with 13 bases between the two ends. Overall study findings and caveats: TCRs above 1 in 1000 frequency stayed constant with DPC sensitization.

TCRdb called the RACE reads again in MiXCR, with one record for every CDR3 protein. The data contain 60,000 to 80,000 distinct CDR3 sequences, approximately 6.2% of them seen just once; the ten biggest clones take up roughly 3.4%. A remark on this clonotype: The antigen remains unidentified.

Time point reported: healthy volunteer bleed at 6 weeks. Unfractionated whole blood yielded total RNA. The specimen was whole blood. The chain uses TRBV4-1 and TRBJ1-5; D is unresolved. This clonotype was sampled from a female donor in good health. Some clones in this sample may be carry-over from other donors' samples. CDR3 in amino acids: CASSQEMGILNQPQHF. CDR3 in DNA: TGCGCCAGCAGCCAAGAAATGGGGATTCTTAATCAGCCCCAGCATTTT.